These 13 T cell receptor beta chains share one sample of origin, sequenced in a study of regulatory T cells in long-lasting Graves disease. Library construction for TCR beta used iRepertoire HTBI primers and Arm-PCR of CDR3 regions. TCRdb recomputed calls from the multiplex PCR reads with MiXCR, one row per CDR3 protein. The sample consists of a few hundred thousand distinct CDR3 sequences, 15% to 20% of them appearing once. Documented time point: newly diagnosed GD, antithyroid drugs for less than 3 months. Preparation of the TCR library used RNA extracted from PBMCs. The sample also formed part of further work on T cells in Graves' hyperthyroidism and ophthalmopathy.

Sequencing used peripheral blood mononuclear cells (PBMCs), obtained at new diagnosis, from a patient treated with antithyroid drugs. These receptors were taken from a woman younger than 45 with Graves disease.

Ten or more counts support this clonotype. The chain couples TRBV10-3 to TRBJ2-7, with TRBD2 matching 10 bases. Per germline, CDR1 ENHRY and CDR2 SYGVKD. The J segment lost 4 bases and the V segment lost 7 bases, leaving 10 bases of the junction unmatched. The CDR3 is made up of 15 amino acids. CDR3 protein: CAITALAGVVYEQYF. The CDR3 DNA follows: TGTGCCATCACGGCGCTAGCGGGGGTCGTATACGAGCAGTACTTC.

This clonotype was counted a few times. An end of the junction differs from the germline gene, which may be a read error. The chain joins TRBV6-1 to TRBJ2-7; 7 nucleotides line up with TRBD1. The CDR3 spans 16 residues. The germline V gene has CDR1 MNHNS and CDR2 SASEGT. The CDR3 loop reads CAGSPTGALAASEQYF. The DNA for the CDR3 is TGTGCCGGCAGCCCCACAGGGGCCCTAGCCGCCTCCGAGCAGTACTTC.

The V gene is TRBV12-3 or TRBV12-4, the J gene TRBJ1-5; no reliable D call. CDR3 length equals 15 residues. V was clipped by 4 bases and J by 7 bases, with 17 bases between them. This CDR3 is CASSSSEPFNQPQHF. The CDR3 DNA is TGTGCCAGCAGTTCGAGTGAGCCATTTAACCAGCCCCAGCATTTT.

The chain links TRBV5-4 to TRBJ2-7; D may be TRBD1 (5 bases). V lost 7 bases to trimming and J lost 7 bases, with 21 bases between them. The CDR3 has 14 residues. The germline V gene has CDR1 SGHNT and CDR2 YYREEE (reference sequence). The CDR3 reads CASRISTGVGEQYF. The CDR3 coding sequence is TGTGCCAGCCGCATTTCTACAGGAGTTGGGGAGCAGTACTTC.

This clonotype was detected many times. The chain uses TRBV20-1 and TRBJ2-7; 7 bases match TRBD2. The J segment lost 7 bases and the V segment lost 4 bases, leaving 13 bases of the junction unmatched. The CDR3 has 14 amino acids. Germline V gene sequence: CDR1 DFQATT, CDR2 SNEGSKA (reference sequence). The DNA for the CDR3 is TGCAGTGCTAAATCATGGGAGGGCCGGTGGGAGCAGTACTTC. Translating it yields CSAKSWEGRWEQYF.

This clonotype has a handful of counts. The V call is TRBV5-1, the J call TRBJ2-1, with 7 nucleotides matching TRBD1. The germline gives CDR1 SGHRS, CDR2 YFSETQ. The CDR3 totals 15 residues. The V and J ends lost 0 bases and 5 bases, in that order; junction bases with no gene match: 5. CDR3 sequence: CASSLGQGAHNEQFF. CDR3 nucleotide sequence: TGCGCCAGCAGCTTGGGACAGGGAGCCCACAATGAGCAGTTCTTC. Filled out from reference TRBV5-1 and TRBJ2-1, the complete variable domain reads KAGVTQTPRYLIKTRGQQVTLSCSPISGHRSVSWYQQTPGQGLQFLFEYFSETQRNKGNFPGRFSGRQFSNSRSEMNVSTLELGDSALYLCASSLGQGAHNEQFFGPGTRLTVL.

This clonotype was found many times. V and J are TRBV2 and TRBJ2-1; D perhaps matches TRBD2 (6 bases). Trimming took 6 bases from V and 6 from J, leaving 6 bases between them. Germline CDR1 SNHLY, CDR2 FYNNEI. The length of the CDR3 is 11 residues. The CDR3 spells CASRGGNEQFF. The CDR3 DNA is TGTGCCAGCAGGGGAGGCAATGAGCAGTTCTTC.

This clonotype was seen a single time. The rearrangement uses TRBV20-1 and TRBJ1-2; a possible D gene is TRBD1 (5 bases). The length of the CDR3 is 13 residues. Trimming took 6 bases from V and 8 from J, leaving 19 bases between them. The germline V gene has CDR1 DFQATT and CDR2 SNEGSKA (reference sequence). The CDR3 sequence is CSAAPGDVRGYTF. CDR3 DNA sequence: TGCAGTGCGGCCCCGGGGGACGTTCGGGGCTACACCTTC.

This clonotype was recorded many times. V gene TRBV20-1 combines with J gene TRBJ1-4; tentatively, D is TRBD1 (5 bases). The germline V gene encodes CDR1 DFQATT and CDR2 SNEGSKA (reference sequence). This CDR3 contains 13 residues. The V gene lost 5 bases and the J gene lost 7 bases, with 14 bases spanning the gap. DNA for the CDR3: TGCAGTGCTGAGACATCGGGGGGTGAAAAACTGTTTTTT. Translated: CSAETSGGEKLFF.

On this clonotype itself: A far larger clone is only one base removed, so a read error is likely. The V call is TRBV2, the J call TRBJ2-5; D is undetermined. The J call may be faulty, since TRBJ2-7 better matches the DNA end. From germline, CDR1 is SNHLY and CDR2 FYNNEI. The CDR3 spans 12 residues. The CDR3 loop reads CASSVIGSEQYF. The CDR3 nucleotides read TGTGCCAGCAGTGTAATAGGAAGCGAGCAGTACTTC.

The chain recombines TRBV27 with TRBJ1-4; tentative D call: TRBD1 (5 bases). Germline V lookup: CDR1 MNHEY, CDR2 SMNVEV (reference sequence). The ends were cut back, 8 bases at V and 7 bases at J, with 5 bases in the middle. CDR3 size: 10 residues. Written as DNA, the CDR3 is TGTGCCAGCCAGGGTGAAAAACTGTTTTTT. Amino acid sequence: CASQGEKLFF.

In this sample, this clonotype turned up many times. The chain uses TRBV24-1 and TRBJ2-3; either TRBD1 or TRBD2 may fit D (7 bases each). The germline V gene encodes CDR1 KGHDR and CDR2 SFDVKD. CDR3 length equals 15 residues. Deletions cut 5 bases from V and 4 bases from J, with 15 bases between. The CDR3 here is CATSGGGGGPDTQYF. DNA of the CDR3: TGTGCCACCAGTGGGGGAGGGGGCGGCCCAGATACGCAGTATTTT.

This clonotype was counted many times. The chain links TRBV3-1 to TRBJ2-1; D not certain. Germline CDR1 LGHDT, CDR2 YNNKEL (reference sequence). The CDR3 extends over 12 amino acids. Trimming shortened V by 0 bases and J by 9 bases, and 6 bases separated the two germline ends. The chain's CDR3 is CASSQDSSEQFF. The CDR3 DNA is TGTGCCAGCAGCCAAGATTCAAGTGAGCAGTTCTTC.